Below, one T cell receptor (beta chain) is given with its context. TCRdb's table, derived via immunoSEQ multiplex PCR, lists solely in-frame clones and lacks some. This table has around 140,000 clones, approximately 80% appearing once. The data are from a study of blood T cell repertoires in COVID-19. Germline V lookup: CDR1 LNHDA, CDR2 SQIVND (reference sequence). V was clipped by 5 bases and J by 0 bases; unmatched bases: 6. The CDR3 consists of 15 residues. The V and J genes are TRBV19 and TRBJ1-2; 7 bases are shared with TRBD1. Input material: peripheral blood. This receptor was taken from a human donor in a cohort sampled during active COVID-19. The CDR3 protein is CASSSNRGPNYGYTF. The CDR3 DNA follows: TGTGCCAGTAGTTCGAACAGGGGCCCTAACTATGGCTACACCTTC.